Described below is a single TCR beta chain sequence and its context. This entry belongs to a study of technical replicates of blood from several donors. The ends were cut back, 3 bases at V and 6 bases at J, with 7 bases in the middle. There are 12 residues in the CDR3. The germline V gene has CDR1 LNHDA and CDR2 SQIVND (reference sequence). Sequencing used immunoSEQ multiplex PCR; TCRdb keeps in-frame clones, though not all of them. The table includes about 80,000 clones, around 86% detected once. This receptor was identified in a human donor in good health. Some clones in this sample may be carry-over from other donors' samples. The chain couples TRBV19 to TRBJ2-3; no definite D call. The specimen was PBMCs. For the CDR3, the DNA is TGTGCCAGTAGTATTACGAGGGATACGCAGTATTTT. This gives the protein CASSITRDTQYF.